A selection of T cell receptor beta chains follows, all from one sample in a study of shared clonotypes between healthy human individuals. Using immunoSEQ multiplex PCR, the repertoire was profiled, and TCRdb retains in-frame clones only, with some absent. The sample has roughly 1 million clones, about 84% seen once; the top ten hold more than 0.5%. The source material was memory CD4+ T cells from PBMCs. All receptors derive from a man aged 18 to 30 in good health. Some clones in this sample may be carry-over from other donors' samples. CDR3s include the opening cysteine and the closing phenylalanine or tryptophan. D genes are given only for firm matches. Clone size is not always given. Where it is, it says once, few, many or a class for expanded clones.

D	size	V	length	J	DNA	CDR3
NA	NA	TRBV21-1	12	TRBJ1-1	TGTGCCAGCAGTACGGGTTTGGCCCAAGCTTTCTTT	CASSTGLAQAFF
TRBD2	NA	TRBV2	15	TRBJ2-7	TGTGCCAGCAGTGGGGCCGGCGGGAGGGGGAGCGAGCAGTACTTC	CASSGAGGRGSEQYF
NA	NA	TRBV6-5	14	TRBJ1-2	TGTGCCAGCAGTTACAGACGGCTCAACTATGGCTACACCTTC	CASSYRRLNYGYTF
NA	NA	TRBV5-1	13	TRBJ2-7	TGCGCCAGCAGCTTGGACAGACCCTACGAGCAGTACTTC	CASSLDRPYEQYF
NA	NA	TRBV27	15	TRBJ1-4	TGTGCCAGCAGTTTATTGGGGGCTGCTAATGAAAAACTGTTTTTT	CASSLLGAANEKLFF
TRBD1	NA	TRBV11-2	15	TRBJ2-3	TGTGCCAGCAGCTTCGGGACAGGGACCACAGATACGCAGTATTTT	CASSFGTGTTDTQYF
NA	NA	TRBV5-6	13	TRBJ2-3	TGTGCCAGCAGCTTGTTTGCGGGAGATACGCAGTATTTT	CASSLFAGDTQYF
NA	few	TRBV13	16	TRBJ1-1	TGTGCCAGCAGCTCACCTGATCAGGGGAGACGCACTGAAGCTTTCTTT	CASSSPDQGRRTEAFF
NA	NA	TRBV6-5	12	TRBJ2-7	TGTGCCAGCAGTGAAGGGGCGTCGGTGCAGTACTTC	CASSEGASVQYF
NA	few	TRBV2	14	TRBJ1-1	TGTGCCAGCAGCCCAAAAGGGGGGAACACTGAAGCTTTCTTT	CASSPKGGNTEAFF
NA	few	TRBV7-8	15	TRBJ1-2	TGTGCCAGCAGCTTAGCTCAGCACAGGGTGAGTGGCTACACCTTC	CASSLAQHRVSGYTF
NA	NA	TRBV4-1	14	TRBJ2-1	TGCGCCAGCAGCCAAGACGACTCCTACAATGAGCAGTTCTTC	CASSQDDSYNEQFF
NA	NA	TRBV5-1	15	TRBJ1-5	TGCGCCAGCAGCTTAGAGGGCTCAAGGAATGGGGCCCAGCATTTT	CASSLEGSRNGAQHF
NA	NA	TRBV2	14	TRBJ1-2	TGTGCCAGCCTCGACAGAGTTTATAACTATGGCTACACCTTC	CASLDRVYNYGYTF
TRBD2	once	TRBV5-4	17	TRBJ2-3	TGTGCCAGCAGCTTGGGGGGGCTAGCGGGAGAAAGAGATACGCAGTATTTT	CASSLGGLAGERDTQYF
NA	few	TRBV5-1	14	TRBJ1-1	TGCGCCAGCAGCTTGCGACCTGGGGGCACTGAAGCTTTCTTT	CASSLRPGGTEAFF
TRBD1	NA	TRBV19	14	TRBJ2-7	TGTGCCAGTAGTTCCGGGACAGGGACCTACGAGCAGTACTTC	CASSSGTGTYEQYF
NA	NA	TRBV9	14	TRBJ2-7	TGTGCCAGCAGCGTAGCAGTAACTTCCTACGAGCAGTACTTC	CASSVAVTSYEQYF
NA	NA	TRBV28	17	TRBJ2-3	TGTGCCAGCAGTATCGGCGGGGCAGGCCTGAGCACAGATACGCAGTATTTT	CASSIGGAGLSTDTQYF
NA	NA	TRBV7-9	12	TRBJ1-3	TGTGCCAGCAGCCTTTTTGGAAACACCATATATTTT	CASSLFGNTIYF
NA	few	TRBV4-1	15	TRBJ2-5	TGCGCCAGCAGCCTCGGTAGCGCGGGGTCGGAGACCCAGTACTTC	CASSLGSAGSETQYF
TRBD1	few	TRBV30	14	TRBJ1-6	TGTGCCTGGCAGACAGGGGGCTTATTCGCACCCCTCCACTTT	CAWQTGGLFAPLHF
NA	NA	TRBV4-1	15	TRBJ1-4	TGCGCCAGCAGCCAAGCAGGGTCAGGTCGTGAAAAACTGTTTTTT	CASSQAGSGREKLFF
NA	once	TRBV6-5	14	TRBJ2-5	TGTGCCAGCAGTTACTCGAGGGATCAAGAGACCCAGTACTTC	CASSYSRDQETQYF
NA	NA	TRBV6-1	13	TRBJ1-5	TGTGCCAGCAGTGTGACTCTGGATCAGCCCCAGCATTTT	CASSVTLDQPQHF
NA	NA	TRBV7-6	15	TRBJ1-3	TGTGCCAGCAGCCTACAAGGGGGTTCTGGAAACACCATATATTTT	CASSLQGGSGNTIYF
TRBD2	NA	TRBV5-1	15	TRBJ2-2	TGCGCCAGCAGCGGGACTAGCGGGAGGGCCGGGGAGCTGTTTTTT	CASSGTSGRAGELFF
NA	once	TRBV30	14	TRBJ2-7	TGTGCCTGGAGTAGAGGGTTAGAAGGGAACGAGCAGTACTTC	CAWSRGLEGNEQYF
NA	NA	TRBV28	14	TRBJ2-3	TGTGCCAGCAGTTTAGCGGGGAGCACAGATACGCAGTATTTT	CASSLAGSTDTQYF
NA	NA	TRBV28	15	TRBJ2-6	TGTGCCAGCAGCCCCAGGGGAGCTGGGGCCAACGTCCTGACTTTC	CASSPRGAGANVLTF